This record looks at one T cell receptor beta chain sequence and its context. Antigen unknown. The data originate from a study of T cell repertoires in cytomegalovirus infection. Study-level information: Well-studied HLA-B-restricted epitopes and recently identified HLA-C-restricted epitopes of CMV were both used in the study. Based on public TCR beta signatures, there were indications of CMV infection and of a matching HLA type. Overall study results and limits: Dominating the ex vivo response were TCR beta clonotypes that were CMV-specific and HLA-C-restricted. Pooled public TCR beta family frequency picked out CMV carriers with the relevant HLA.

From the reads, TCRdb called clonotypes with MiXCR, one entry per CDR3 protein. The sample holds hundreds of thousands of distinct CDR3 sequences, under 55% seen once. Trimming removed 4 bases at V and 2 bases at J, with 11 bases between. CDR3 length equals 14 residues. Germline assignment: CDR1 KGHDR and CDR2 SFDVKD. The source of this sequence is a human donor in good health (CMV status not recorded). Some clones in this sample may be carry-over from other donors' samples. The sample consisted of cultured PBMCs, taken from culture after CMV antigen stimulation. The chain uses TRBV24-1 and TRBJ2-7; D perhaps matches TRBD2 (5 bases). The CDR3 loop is CATSDPSSAYEQYF. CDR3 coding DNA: TGTGCCACCAGTGACCCTAGCAGCGCCTACGAGCAGTACTTC.